A single sample is the source of the 26 T cell receptor beta chains below, sequenced in a study of cytomegalovirus exposure and HLA in healthy donors. The PCR contained 60 Vbeta and 13 Jbeta primers. Libraries were prepared by immunoSEQ multiplex PCR; TCRdb keeps only in-frame clonotypes and omits some of them. This sample has 70,000 or so clones; roughly 90% occur once, and the top ten carry 2%. Source material: PBMCs. All receptors derive from a woman aged 25-40 years in good health and CMV-seronegative.

This sequence joins TRBV11-2 and TRBJ1-6; 7 bases map to TRBD1. CDR3 length equals 17 residues. From germline, CDR1 is SGHAT and CDR2 FQNNGV. J gave up 4 bases and V 1 base, and 7 bases lay outside the gene matches. CDR3: CASSLGGQGGYNSPLHF. CDR3 DNA sequence: TGTGCCAGCAGCTTAGGCGGGCAGGGGGGATATAATTCACCCCTCCACTTT.

The J gene is TRBJ1-2, the V gene TRBV7-2; 12 bases agree with TRBD1. The CDR3 consists of 16 residues. V was pared by 5 bases and J by 4 bases, with 8 bases of the junction left unmatched. Germline CDR1 SGHTA, CDR2 FQGNSA. The CDR3 is CASSRDRGRPSYGYTF. The CDR3 bases are TGTGCCAGCAGCCGGGACAGGGGGCGTCCAAGCTATGGCTACACCTTC.

The V gene is TRBV14, the J gene TRBJ2-3, with a possible D match to TRBD1 (5 bases). The V gene's germline CDR1 is SGHDN and CDR2 FVKESK. This CDR3 is 13 amino acids long. The ends were cut back, 4 bases at V and 1 base at J, with 6 bases in the middle. DNA of the CDR3: TGTGCCAGCAGCCCGACAGGCACAGATACGCAGTATTTT. This sequence encodes CASSPTGTDTQYF.

The genes are TRBV4-2 and TRBJ2-7; perhaps TRBD2 as D (5 bases). This CDR3 contains 14 residues. The germline gives CDR1 LGHNA, CDR2 YNFKEQ. The ends were cut back, 0 bases at V and 4 bases at J, with 10 bases in the middle. The CDR3 spells CASSQDLGAYEQYF. The CDR3 coding sequence is TGTGCCAGCAGCCAAGATCTGGGAGCTTACGAGCAGTACTTC.

This chain links TRBV5-1 with TRBJ2-1; no clear D. The CDR3 extends over 12 amino acids. V gave up 1 base and J gave up 7 bases, with 6 bases separating them. The germline CDR1 and CDR2 sequences are SGHRS and YFSETQ. CDR3 sequence (DNA): TGCGCCAGCAGCTTGTCGTTTAATGAGCAGTTCTTC. Translation gives CASSLSFNEQFF.

The chain has TRBV27 and TRBJ2-7; 13 bases are a match to TRBD2. This CDR3 has 18 residues. CDR1 and CDR2 (germline): MNHEY, SMNVEV (reference sequence). V was clipped by 7 bases and J by 4 bases; unmatched bases: 16. The DNA of the CDR3 is TGTGCCAGCAAACAGGGACTAGCGGGGTGGGTCTCGATGTACGAGCAGTACTTC. It translates to CASKQGLAGWVSMYEQYF.

This chain links TRBV19 with TRBJ1-1, with D unresolved. Germline V CDR1 and CDR2: LNHDA, SQIVND (reference sequence). V was cut by 8 bases and J by 0 bases, with 19 bases left in between. The CDR3 has 16 residues. The chain's CDR3 is CASSGIAVTMNTEAFF. The CDR3 DNA is TGTGCCAGTTCGGGAATCGCCGTTACCATGAACACTGAAGCTTTCTTT.

The chain has TRBV4-2 and TRBJ2-1, with TRBD2 matching over 10 bases. After removal of 1 base from V and 7 bases from J, the junction contained 10 bases not matched to a gene. Germline values: CDR1 LGHNA, CDR2 YNFKEQ. This CDR3 is built from 17 residues. The CDR3 sequence: CASSQVGAGGPRNEQFF. The CDR3 DNA reads TGTGCCAGCAGCCAAGTAGGAGCGGGAGGGCCTCGTAATGAGCAGTTCTTC.

On this clone itself: Additional DNA sequences in this sample encode the identical CDR3. This rearrangement joins TRBV11-3 to TRBJ2-3; D is unclear. Trimming left V 1 base short and J 2 bases short, with 7 bases between. CDR3 length: 14 amino acids. CDR1 is SGHNT, CDR2 YENEEA, per germline. The chain's CDR3 is CASSLGGSTDTQYF. The CDR3 DNA sequence: TGTGCCAGCAGCTTAGGAGGATCCACAGATACGCAGTATTTT.

The chain is built from TRBV4-2 and TRBJ2-7, with D possibly TRBD2 on 5 matching bases. The CDR3 contains 17 residues. Germline V gene lookup returns CDR1 LGHNA and CDR2 YNFKEQ. The V end lost 1 base, the J end lost 0 bases, and 16 bases lay between the germline ends. CDR3 in DNA: TGTGCCAGCAGCCAAGTCGGGGTGCTCATCTCCTCCTACGAGCAGTACTTC. Translation gives CASSQVGVLISSYEQYF.

This chain joins TRBV29-1 and TRBJ2-4; 10 bases line up with TRBD2. J lost 0 bases, V lost 1 base, and 3 bases had no gene match. From germline, CDR1 is SQVTM and CDR2 ANQGSEA. The CDR3 length is 16 residues. CDR3 loop: CSVEGRTSGAKNIQYF. The DNA for the CDR3 is TGCAGCGTTGAAGGGAGGACTAGCGGAGCCAAAAACATTCAGTACTTC.

V gene TRBV2 combines with J gene TRBJ1-1; possibly TRBD1 for D (6 bases). With 7 bases removed from V and 3 bases from J, the gap between germline ends came to 15 bases. The length of the CDR3 is 14 residues. The V gene's germline CDR1 is SNHLY and CDR2 FYNNEI. The CDR3 coding sequence is TGTGCCAGCATTCTAGGGGGGGGCTACACTGAAGCTTTCTTT. It is translated as CASILGGGYTEAFF.

As DNA, the CDR3 is TGTGCCAGCAGCGCTGAACAGGGGACCTACGAGCAGTACTTC. Its translation: CASSAEQGTYEQYF. This chain connects TRBV5-4 to TRBJ2-5, with TRBD1 identical over 7 bases. The J call may be incorrect, as the DNA end agrees better with TRBJ2-7. There are 14 residues in the CDR3. Germline CDR1 is SGHNT and CDR2 is YYREEE (reference sequence).

This rearrangement joins TRBV7-3 to TRBJ2-1, with a possible D match to TRBD1 (5 bases). This CDR3 contains 14 residues. The V gene's germline CDR1 is SGHTA and CDR2 FQGTGA. The germline V and J ends were trimmed by 5 bases and 2 bases, with 10 bases remaining between them. The CDR3 spells CASSQQDAYNEQFF. The CDR3 DNA reads as TGTGCCAGCAGCCAACAGGACGCCTACAATGAGCAGTTCTTC.

V is TRBV6-6 and J is TRBJ2-7; a possible D gene is TRBD1 (6 bases). With 7 bases removed from V and 6 bases from J, the gap between germline ends came to 22 bases. Looked up from germline, CDR1 is MNHNY and CDR2 is SVGAGI (reference sequence). The CDR3 totals 15 residues. CDR3 DNA: TGTGCCAGCACCCCGGAGGACAGTATCATAGTCGAGCAGTACTTC. This encodes CASTPEDSIIVEQYF.

The rearrangement links TRBV7-2 to TRBJ2-3; 8 bases are a match to TRBD1. The length of the CDR3 is 17 residues. Germline lookup yields CDR1 SGHTA and CDR2 FQGNSA. With V trimmed by 6 bases and J by 2 bases, 13 bases remained unmatched. This CDR3 reads CASSLLKDRAYTDTQYF. The CDR3 region has the DNA TGTGCCAGCAGTTTACTCAAGGACAGGGCATACACAGATACGCAGTATTTT.

The chain employs TRBV18 and TRBJ1-1; possibly TRBD1 for D (5 bases). The CDR3 runs to 15 residues. Germline V lookup: CDR1 KGHSH, CDR2 LQKENI. Between the trimmed V and J ends, which lost 0 bases and 4 bases, there was a span of 12 bases. CDR3 amino acids: CASSPPEGGGTEAFF. In DNA form, the CDR3 reads TGTGCCAGCTCACCACCGGAGGGCGGGGGCACTGAAGCTTTCTTT.

The V and J genes are TRBV7-9 and TRBJ2-7; 9 bases line up with TRBD1. From germline, CDR1 is SEHNR and CDR2 FQNEAQ (reference sequence). After removal of 4 bases from V and 5 bases from J, the junction contained 9 bases not matched to a gene. The CDR3 length is 15 residues. The CDR3 loop reads CASSSNRGPVDEQYF. The CDR3, as DNA: TGTGCCAGCAGCTCTAACAGGGGGCCGGTAGACGAGCAGTACTTC.

V and J are TRBV5-1 and TRBJ2-7, with 11 nucleotides matching TRBD2. This CDR3 has 17 amino acids. Unmatched junction bases numbered 9, after V lost 0 bases and J lost 4 bases. Germline assignment: CDR1 SGHRS and CDR2 YFSETQ. The CDR3 sequence is CASSLGLSLAGGYEQYF. CDR3 nucleotides: TGCGCCAGCAGCTTGGGACTTTCCCTAGCGGGAGGTTACGAGCAGTACTTC. Drawing the rest from reference TRBV5-1 and TRBJ2-7, the complete variable domain is KAGVTQTPRYLIKTRGQQVTLSCSPISGHRSVSWYQQTPGQGLQFLFEYFSETQRNKGNFPGRFSGRQFSNSRSEMNVSTLELGDSALYLCASSLGLSLAGGYEQYFGPGTRLTVT.

The chain recombines TRBV6-1 with TRBJ2-7, with 12 bases lining up with TRBD2. Germline V gives CDR1 MNHNS, CDR2 SASEGT. The CDR3 is made up of 15 amino acids. After removal of 4 bases from V and 6 bases from J, the junction contained 7 bases not matched to a gene. The CDR3 here is CASSGTSGRTGEQYF. DNA for the CDR3: TGTGCCAGCAGTGGTACTAGCGGGAGGACTGGCGAGCAGTACTTC.

The rearrangement links TRBV5-1 to TRBJ2-7; 7 bases align to TRBD1. The CDR3 consists of 15 residues. Germline V lookup: CDR1 SGHRS, CDR2 YFSETQ. J was trimmed by 0 bases and V by 0 bases; bases with no gene match: 3. The CDR3 reads CASSLGDRVSYEQYF. DNA for the CDR3: TGCGCCAGCAGCTTGGGAGACAGGGTCTCCTACGAGCAGTACTTC. Drawing the rest from reference TRBV5-1 and TRBJ2-7, the complete variable domain is KAGVTQTPRYLIKTRGQQVTLSCSPISGHRSVSWYQQTPGQGLQFLFEYFSETQRNKGNFPGRFSGRQFSNSRSEMNVSTLELGDSALYLCASSLGDRVSYEQYFGPGTRLTVT.

This clone showed up just once. The J gene is TRBJ2-1, the V gene TRBV2, with D possibly matching TRBD2 (6 bases). The CDR3 is 15 residues long. V was shortened by 8 bases and J by 0 bases, with 14 bases between the two germline ends. Germline CDR1 SNHLY, CDR2 FYNNEI. The CDR3 coding sequence is TGTGCCAGCGGAGGTGGGGGGTACTCCTACAATGAGCAGTTCTTC. Translating it yields CASGGGGYSYNEQFF.

The CDR3 nucleotides are TGTACGGGGACAGAGGACAACTATGGCTACACCTTC. This sequence encodes CTGTEDNYGYTF. The chain has TRBV2 and TRBJ1-2; 7 positions match TRBD1. There are 12 residues in the CDR3. CDR1 is SNHLY and CDR2 is FYNNEI in the germline V gene.

The J gene is TRBJ2-7, the V gene TRBV13; 9 nucleotides match TRBD1. The germline CDR1 and CDR2 sequences are PRHDT and FYEKMQ (reference sequence). V was clipped by 5 bases and J by 2 bases; unmatched bases: 4. The CDR3 sequence is 14 residues long. CDR3 loop: CASSLRTGAYEQYF. The CDR3 DNA sequence: TGTGCCAGCAGCCTCAGGACAGGGGCCTACGAGCAGTACTTC.

The chain has TRBV7-9 and TRBJ2-1; 8 bases align to TRBD2. Trimming removed 4 bases from V and 8 bases from J; junction bases left unmatched: 13. Germline CDR1 SEHNR, CDR2 FQNEAQ (reference sequence). The CDR3 totals 16 residues. DNA of the CDR3: TGTGCCAGCAGCTCGAGACCGTGGACTAGCCCCGATGAGCAGTTCTTC. Amino acids: CASSSRPWTSPDEQFF. The complete variable domain, with remaining parts taken from reference TRBV7-9 and TRBJ2-1, reads DTGVSQNPRHKITKRGQNVTFRCDPISEHNRLYWYRQTLGQGPEFLTYFQNEAQLEKSRLLSDRFSAERPKGSFSTLEIQRTEQGDSAMYLCASSSRPWTSPDEQFFGPGTRLTVL.

The chain joins TRBV5-1 to TRBJ2-5, with 10 bases that match TRBD2. The V gene's germline CDR1 is SGHRS and CDR2 YFSETQ. The CDR3 consists of 16 residues. With 3 bases clipped from V and 2 bases from J, the junction kept 7 bases outside the gene matches. As DNA, the CDR3 is TGCGCCAGCAGCTCACTTACTAGCGGGGAACAAGAGACCCAGTACTTC. It encodes CASSSLTSGEQETQYF.